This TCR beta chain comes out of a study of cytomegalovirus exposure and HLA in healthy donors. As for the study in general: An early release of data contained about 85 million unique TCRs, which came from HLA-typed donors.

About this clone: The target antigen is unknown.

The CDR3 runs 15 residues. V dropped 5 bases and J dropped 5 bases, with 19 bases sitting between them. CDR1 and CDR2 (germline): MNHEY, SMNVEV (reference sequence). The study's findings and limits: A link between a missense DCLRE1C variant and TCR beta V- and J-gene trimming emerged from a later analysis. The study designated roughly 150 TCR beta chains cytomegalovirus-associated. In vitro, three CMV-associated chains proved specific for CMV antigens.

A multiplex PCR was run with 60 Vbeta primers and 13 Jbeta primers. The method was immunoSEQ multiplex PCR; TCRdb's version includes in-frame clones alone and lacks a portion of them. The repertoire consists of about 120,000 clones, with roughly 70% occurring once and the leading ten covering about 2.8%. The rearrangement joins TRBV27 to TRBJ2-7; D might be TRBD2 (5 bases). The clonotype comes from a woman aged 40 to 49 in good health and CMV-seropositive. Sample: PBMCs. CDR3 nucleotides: TGTGCCAGCAGTCCTCTTTTGGCTCACGGGGACGAGCAGTACTTC. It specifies CASSPLLAHGDEQYF.